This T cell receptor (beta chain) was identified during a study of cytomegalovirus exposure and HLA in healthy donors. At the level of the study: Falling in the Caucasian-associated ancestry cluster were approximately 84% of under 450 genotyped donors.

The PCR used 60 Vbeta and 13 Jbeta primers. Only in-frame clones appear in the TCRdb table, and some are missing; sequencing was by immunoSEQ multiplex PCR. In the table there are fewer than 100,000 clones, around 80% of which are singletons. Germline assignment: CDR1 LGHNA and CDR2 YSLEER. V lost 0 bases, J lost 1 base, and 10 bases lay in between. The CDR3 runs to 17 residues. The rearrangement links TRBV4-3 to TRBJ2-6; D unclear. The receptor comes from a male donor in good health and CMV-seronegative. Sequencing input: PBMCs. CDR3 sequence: CASSQEPRTSGANVLTF. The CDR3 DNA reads TGCGCCAGCAGCCAAGAGCCCCGTACATCTGGGGCCAACGTCCTGACTTTC.